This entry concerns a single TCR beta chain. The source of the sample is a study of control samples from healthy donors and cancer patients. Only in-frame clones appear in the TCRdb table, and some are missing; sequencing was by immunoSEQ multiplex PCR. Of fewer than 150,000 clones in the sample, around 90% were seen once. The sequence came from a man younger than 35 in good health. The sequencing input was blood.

The CDR3 loop is CASSGRQNTEAFF. The CDR3 DNA is TGTGCCAGCAGTGGACGGCAGAACACTGAAGCTTTCTTT. The chain employs TRBV2 and TRBJ1-1; D not resolved. The CDR3 contains 13 residues. Per germline, CDR1 SNHLY and CDR2 FYNNEI. V dropped 4 bases and J dropped 1 base, with 7 bases sitting between them. Looking up the rest from reference TRBV2 and TRBJ1-1 gives the full variable domain: EPEVTQTPSHQVTQMGQEVILRCVPISNHLYFYWYRQILGQKVEFLVSFYNNEISEKSEIFDDQFSVERPDGSNFTLKIRSTKLEDSAMYFCASSGRQNTEAFFGQGTRLTVV.